This T cell receptor (beta chain) derives from a study of shared clonotypes between healthy human individuals. Study-wide results and limits: Genetic and exposure-history diversity was limited by the small donor number. Lower generation probabilities were found for non-shared clonotypes than for those shared by all four donors.

This clone was picked up a small number of times. Its antigen is currently unknown. CDR1 SGHKS and CDR2 YYEKEE come from the germline V gene (reference sequence). The CDR3 runs to 15 residues. Trimming took 5 bases from V and 1 from J, leaving 15 bases between them. Recent vaccinations or acute infections were absent in the healthy HIV-negative adult donors. The assay was run at deep level. Generated by immunoSEQ multiplex PCR, the TCRdb table keeps only in-frame clones and is missing some. The sample holds roughly 700,000 clones; approximately 79% are singletons and the top ten take less than 2%. This rearrangement joins TRBV5-5 to TRBJ1-1; D possibly corresponds to TRBD1 (5 bases). The origin of this receptor is a woman in her twenties or thirties in good health. Input material: memory CD4+ T cells sorted from blood. Subset noted: CD45RA-negative fraction. The chain's CDR3 is CASSLTGTSNTEAFF. DNA for the CDR3: TGTGCCAGCAGTTTGACCGGGACTTCGAACACTGAAGCTTTCTTT.